The 22 T cell receptor beta chains below all came from one sample that was sequenced in a study of shared T cell receptors in the human thymus. This table comes from immunoSEQ multiplex PCR, and its TCRdb copy is limited to in-frame clones, with some not included. The sample shows roughly 500,000 clones, about 80% of them seen only once. The same data also went into a second study, on human thymus T cells.

Sequencing used thymocytes. All receptors come from a boy less than two years old with a congenital heart defect.

The chain uses TRBV4-3 and TRBJ1-1; D remains unclear. Trimming took off 5 bases at V and 3 bases at J, with 16 bases between the two ends. The CDR3 is 15 residues long. Germline values: CDR1 LGHNA, CDR2 YSLEER. CDR3 residues: CASSKGDLRDTEAFF. The DNA of the CDR3 is TGCGCCAGCAGCAAGGGAGACTTACGTGACACTGAAGCTTTCTTT.

J is TRBJ2-7 and V is TRBV28, with D unclear. Germline CDR1 MDHEN, CDR2 SYDVKM. The CDR3 sequence is 15 residues long. V dropped 7 bases and J dropped 0 bases, with 16 bases sitting between them. The CDR3 DNA sequence: TGTGCCAGCAAAACCCTAGACCCTCGCTCCTACGAGCAGTACTTC. Translated, it gives CASKTLDPRSYEQYF.

The chain employs TRBV4-2 and TRBJ2-1; 12 bases are shared with TRBD2. Per germline, CDR1 LGHNA and CDR2 YNFKEQ. The CDR3 contains 20 residues. The V and J ends lost 7 bases and 4 bases, in that order; junction bases with no gene match: 20. CDR3 DNA sequence: TGTGCCAGCAACGCCAAAGGACTAGCGGGGAAGGGGAGTTCGTACAATGAGCAGTTCTTC. It specifies CASNAKGLAGKGSSYNEQFF.

This chain connects TRBV4-2 to TRBJ2-1, with 12 bases identical to TRBD2. V lost 1 base and J lost 9; bases outside the gene matches: 10. Germline CDR1 and CDR2: LGHNA and YNFKEQ. The CDR3 extends over 17 amino acids. Here the CDR3 reads CASSQGASGRGRIEQFF. The CDR3 DNA sequence: TGTGCCAGCAGCCAAGGAGCTAGCGGGAGGGGAAGGATTGAGCAGTTCTTC.

The rearrangement uses TRBV11-3 and TRBJ2-1, with D possibly being TRBD2 (6 bases). This CDR3 comprises 17 residues. Germline CDR1 and CDR2: SGHNT and YENEEA. Trimming took 1 base from V and 2 from J, leaving 15 bases between them. The CDR3 sequence is CASSLGDGGRPYNEQFF. The CDR3 DNA sequence: TGTGCCAGCAGCTTAGGGGATGGGGGGAGACCCTACAATGAGCAGTTCTTC.

For this clone: Other nucleotide sequences from this sample produce the same CDR3. The V call is TRBV27, the J call TRBJ2-7; 9 nucleotides match TRBD1. Germline V gene sequence: CDR1 MNHEY, CDR2 SMNVEV (reference sequence). The CDR3 has 14 amino acids. V dropped 5 bases and J dropped 1; count of bases not matched to a gene: 3. This CDR3 is CASSRDRASYEQYF. CDR3 DNA: TGTGCCAGCAGTCGGGACAGGGCATCCTACGAGCAGTACTTC.

The V and J genes are TRBV6-6 and TRBJ1-4; the D is unclear. CDR1 and CDR2 from the germline V gene are MNHNY and SVGAGI (reference sequence). CDR3 length: 12 amino acids. The germline V and J ends were trimmed by 8 bases and 12 bases, with 16 bases remaining between them. CDR3 protein: CASGEDHGELFF. As DNA, the CDR3 is TGTGCCAGCGGGGAGGATCATGGGGAACTGTTTTTT.

The genes are TRBV7-2 and TRBJ1-2; a weak D match, TRBD1 (6 bases). Germline V lookup: CDR1 SGHTA, CDR2 FQGNSA. The CDR3 covers 14 residues. V lost 1 base and J lost 4, with 10 bases in between. DNA for the CDR3: TGTGCCAGCAGCTTAGTACAGGGCGCCTATGGCTACACCTTC. It codes for CASSLVQGAYGYTF.

This chain links TRBV4-2 with TRBJ1-4, with a possible D match to TRBD1 (6 bases). There are 17 residues in the CDR3. Germline V gives CDR1 LGHNA, CDR2 YNFKEQ. V was shortened by 3 bases and J by 0 bases, with 14 bases between the two germline ends. The CDR3: CASSHPRGGATNEKLFF. The CDR3 DNA reads as TGTGCCAGCAGCCATCCCCGAGGGGGGGCAACTAATGAAAAACTGTTTTTT.

J is TRBJ2-3 and V is TRBV7-9; 8 bases match TRBD2. Germline trimming cut 2 bases from V and 0 bases from J; bases unmatched to any gene: 7. Germline lookup yields CDR1 SEHNR and CDR2 FQNEAQ (reference sequence). The CDR3 has 17 residues. The CDR3 is CASSLYELADSTDTQYF. The CDR3 DNA sequence: TGTGCCAGCAGCTTATATGAACTAGCGGATAGCACAGATACGCAGTATTTT.

This clone occurred a few times. The chain links TRBV5-4 to TRBJ2-6, with D tentatively TRBD2 (5 bases). Trimming left V 4 bases short and J 0 bases short, with 14 bases between. This CDR3 contains 17 residues. Germline CDR1 reads SGHNT; CDR2 reads YYREEE (reference sequence). CDR3 in DNA: TGTGCCAGCAGCCCCACCCAAGACTACTCTGGGGCCAACGTCCTGACTTTC. Protein: CASSPTQDYSGANVLTF.

Here the CDR3 DNA reads TGTGCCAGCAGCTTAGGCCCACGACTAGCGGGAGGGGTAGATACGCAGTATTTT. It codes for CASSLGPRLAGGVDTQYF. The chain combines TRBV11-2 with TRBJ2-3, with 14 positions matching TRBD2. Germline V gene sequence: CDR1 SGHAT, CDR2 FQNNGV. The CDR3 extends over 18 amino acids. The ends lost 1 base at V and 5 bases at J; junction bases unmatched: 8.

The chain employs TRBV9 and TRBJ2-1; D may be TRBD1 (6 bases). Germline CDR1 is SGDLS and CDR2 is YYNGEE. This CDR3 has 16 amino acids. V was clipped by 0 bases and J by 4 bases, with 14 bases between them. The CDR3 DNA follows: TGTGCCAGCAGCGTAGTGGCACAGGGTTCTTACAATGAGCAGTTCTTC. Its protein is CASSVVAQGSYNEQFF.

This chain links TRBV5-1 with TRBJ2-2; D might be TRBD2 (6 bases). The CDR3 runs to 15 residues. V lost 0 bases and J lost 2, with 8 bases in between. Germline V gene sequence: CDR1 SGHRS, CDR2 YFSETQ. CDR3 sequence reads: CASSLGGTNTGELFF. CDR3 bases: TGCGCCAGCAGCTTGGGGGGGACTAACACCGGGGAGCTGTTTTTT.

The chain employs TRBV9 and TRBJ2-7; a weak D match, TRBD2 (6 bases). The germline V gene has CDR1 SGDLS and CDR2 YYNGEE. V was shortened by 4 bases and J by 3 bases, with 17 bases between the two germline ends. The CDR3 consists of 15 residues. The CDR3 DNA reads as TGTGCCAGCAGCCCAACCGGGACTCCTGGCTACGAGCAGTACTTC. Encoded protein: CASSPTGTPGYEQYF.

The chain is built from TRBV14 and TRBJ1-1; D gene unclear. This CDR3 contains 12 residues. Per the germline V gene, CDR1 is SGHDN and CDR2 is FVKESK. Trimming pared 0 bases from V and 12 bases from J, leaving 11 bases between. CDR3 loop: CASSQDARHPFF. The CDR3 DNA sequence: TGTGCCAGCAGCCAAGACGCGAGACACCCTTTCTTT.

The V and J genes are TRBV14 and TRBJ2-3; TRBD2 aligns across 7 bases. V shed 3 bases and J 3 bases; nucleotides not matched to a gene: 9. There are 16 residues in the CDR3. Germline CDR1 and CDR2: SGHDN and FVKESK. CDR3 in amino acids: CASSQAGEEGTDTQYF. The CDR3 DNA sequence: TGTGCCAGCAGCCAGGCGGGAGAGGAGGGTACAGATACGCAGTATTTT.

The rearrangement joins TRBV5-1 to TRBJ2-5; TRBD2 might be the D (7 bases). The CDR3 covers 13 residues. Looked up from germline, CDR1 is SGHRS and CDR2 is YFSETQ. The V end lost 4 bases, the J end lost 5 bases, and 12 bases lay between the germline ends. CDR3 nucleotides: TGCGCCAGCAGCCCAGGGGAGGGCGAGACCCAGTACTTC. This translates into CASSPGEGETQYF.

The chain recombines TRBV5-1 with TRBJ1-4, with 11 bases fitting TRBD1. Germline loops: CDR1 SGHRS, CDR2 YFSETQ. The V segment lost 3 bases and the J segment 10 bases; nucleotides outside the gene matches: 5. There are 14 residues in the CDR3. This CDR3 reads CASSSGQGVGKLFF. In DNA form, the CDR3 reads TGCGCCAGCAGCTCGGGACAGGGGGTTGGAAAACTGTTTTTT.

This clone has a single count. The rearrangement uses TRBV29-1 and TRBJ1-2, with 10 positions matching TRBD1. The CDR3 is 11 residues long. Germline trimming cut 6 bases from V and 8 bases from J; bases unmatched to any gene: 3. Germline lookup yields CDR1 SQVTM and CDR2 ANQGSEA. The CDR3 loop reads CSVTGGAGYTF. CDR3 sequence (DNA): TGCAGCGTGACAGGGGGCGCGGGCTACACCTTC.

V is TRBV11-2 and J is TRBJ1-4; unclear D gene. CDR3 length: 14 amino acids. Germline V gene sequence: CDR1 SGHAT, CDR2 FQNNGV. Trimming left V 2 bases short and J 2 bases short, with 6 bases between. The CDR3: CASSLTSTNEKLFF. The CDR3 DNA sequence: TGTGCCAGCAGCTTAACATCGACTAATGAAAAACTGTTTTTT.

CDR3: CASSGYRGEAKNIQYF. In DNA, the CDR3 is TGTGCCAGCAGTGGTTACAGGGGAGAGGCCAAAAACATTCAGTACTTC. This chain uses TRBV25-1 with TRBJ2-4; 7 bases agree with TRBD1. The CDR3 sequence is 16 residues long. The germline V gene has CDR1 MGHDK and CDR2 SYGVNS. Unmatched junction bases numbered 7, after V lost 4 bases and J lost 1 base.